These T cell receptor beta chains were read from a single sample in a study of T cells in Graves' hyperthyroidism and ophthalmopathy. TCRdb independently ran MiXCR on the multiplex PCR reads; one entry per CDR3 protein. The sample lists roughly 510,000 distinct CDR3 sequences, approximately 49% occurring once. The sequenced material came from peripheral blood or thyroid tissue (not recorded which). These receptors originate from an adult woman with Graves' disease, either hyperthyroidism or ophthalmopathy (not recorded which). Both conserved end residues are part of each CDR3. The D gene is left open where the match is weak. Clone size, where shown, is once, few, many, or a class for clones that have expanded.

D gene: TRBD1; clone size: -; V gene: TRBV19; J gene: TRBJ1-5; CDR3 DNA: TGTGCCAGTTCCGGGACAGGGGCCAATAGCAATCAGCCCCAGCATTTT; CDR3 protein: CASSGTGANSNQPQHF
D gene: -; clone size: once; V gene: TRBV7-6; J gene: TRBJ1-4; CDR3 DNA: TGTGCCAGCAGCTCCCGCGGAGGAAAACTGTTTTTT; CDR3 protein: CASSSRGGKLFF
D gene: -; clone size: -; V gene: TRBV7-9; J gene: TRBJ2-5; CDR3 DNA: TGTGCCAGCAGCTTCGAGGGGACCGATGAGACCCAGTACTTC; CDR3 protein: CASSFEGTDETQYF
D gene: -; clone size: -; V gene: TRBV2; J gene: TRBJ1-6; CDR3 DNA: TGTGCCCTATCAGGAGTTAGTAATTCACCCCTCCACTTT; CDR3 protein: CALSGVSNSPLHF
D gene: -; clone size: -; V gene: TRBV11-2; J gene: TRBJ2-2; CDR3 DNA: TGTGCCAGCAGCTTAGATCGGGTCACCGGGGAGCTGTTTTTT; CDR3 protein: CASSLDRVTGELFF
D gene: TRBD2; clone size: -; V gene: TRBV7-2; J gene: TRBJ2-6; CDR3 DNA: TGTGCCAGCAACGAAGACGGGAGGGACTCTGGGGCCAACGTCCTGACTTTC; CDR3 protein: CASNEDGRDSGANVLTF
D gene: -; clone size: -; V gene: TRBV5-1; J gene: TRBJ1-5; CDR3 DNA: TGCGCCAGCAGCACAGAGGCTGGGGGTCAGCCCCAGCATTTT; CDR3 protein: CASSTEAGGQPQHF
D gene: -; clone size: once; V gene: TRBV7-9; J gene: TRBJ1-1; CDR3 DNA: TGTGCCAGCAGGGCGACTGGGGGCGCGAACACTGAAGCTTTCTTT; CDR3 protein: CASRATGGANTEAFF
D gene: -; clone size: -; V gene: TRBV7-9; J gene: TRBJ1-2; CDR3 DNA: TGTGCCAGCAGCATTGGGAGTCGTGGCTACACCTTC; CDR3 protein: CASSIGSRGYTF
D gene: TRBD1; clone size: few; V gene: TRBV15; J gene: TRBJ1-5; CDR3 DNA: TGTGCCACCAGCAGGGATCCAGGGGGAAATCAGCCCCAGCATTTT; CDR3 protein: CATSRDPGGNQPQHF
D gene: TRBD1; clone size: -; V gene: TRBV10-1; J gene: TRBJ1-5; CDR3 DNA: TGTGCCATCAGTGAGGCCGGGACAGATAGCAATCAGCCCCAGCATTTT; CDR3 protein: CAISEAGTDSNQPQHF
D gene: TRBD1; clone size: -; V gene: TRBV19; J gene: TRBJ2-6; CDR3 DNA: TGTGCCGGAGGGACAGGGAGAAGTAGTAGGGCCAACGTCCTGACCTTC; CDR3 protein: CAGGTGRSSRANVLTF
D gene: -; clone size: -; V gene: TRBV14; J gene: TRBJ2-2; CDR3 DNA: TGTGCCAGCAGCCGAGTACAGGGTGCCGGGGAGCTGTTTTTT; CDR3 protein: CASSRVQGAGELFF
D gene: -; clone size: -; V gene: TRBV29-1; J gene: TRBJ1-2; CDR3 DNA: TGCAGCGTTGTGCTAGGCTATGGCTACACCTTC; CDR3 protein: CSVVLGYGYTF
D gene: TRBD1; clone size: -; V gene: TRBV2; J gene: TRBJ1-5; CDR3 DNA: TGTGCCAGCAGTGGCGGGACAGCCGGCTACTACGAGCATTTT; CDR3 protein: CASSGGTAGYYEHF
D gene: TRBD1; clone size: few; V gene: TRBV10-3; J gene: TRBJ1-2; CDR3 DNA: TGTGCCATCAGTGAGGGCAGGGGGACCTATGGCTACACCTTC; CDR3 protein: CAISEGRGTYGYTF
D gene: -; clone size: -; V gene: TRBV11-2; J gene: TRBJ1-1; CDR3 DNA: TGTGCCAGCAGCTTGGGAGGGGGGCGCGGTTCCCCTCAAGCTTTCTTT; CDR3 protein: CASSLGGGRGSPQAFF